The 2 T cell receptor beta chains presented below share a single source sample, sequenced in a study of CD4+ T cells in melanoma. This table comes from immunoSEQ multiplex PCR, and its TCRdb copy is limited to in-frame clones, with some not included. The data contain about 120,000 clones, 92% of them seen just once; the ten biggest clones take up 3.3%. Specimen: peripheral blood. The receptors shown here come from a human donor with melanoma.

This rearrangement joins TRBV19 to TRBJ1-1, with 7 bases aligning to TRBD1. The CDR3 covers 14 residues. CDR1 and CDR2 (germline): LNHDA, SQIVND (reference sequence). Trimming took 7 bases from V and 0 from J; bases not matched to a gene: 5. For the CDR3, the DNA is TGTGCCAGTATCGGGGGACAGTTGAACACTGAAGCTTTCTTT. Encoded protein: CASIGGQLNTEAFF.

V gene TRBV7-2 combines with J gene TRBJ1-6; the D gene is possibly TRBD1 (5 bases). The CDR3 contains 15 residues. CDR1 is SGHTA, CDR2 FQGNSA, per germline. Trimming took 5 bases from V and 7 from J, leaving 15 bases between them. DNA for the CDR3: TGTGCCAGCAGCCCAGGGATTGCAGGGAATTCACCCCTCCACTTT. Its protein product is CASSPGIAGNSPLHF.